The clone carrying this T cell receptor beta chain was detected only a few times. Assay: immunoSEQ multiplex PCR; the TCRdb copy retains only in-frame clones and omits some. The table has about 380,000 clones, approximately 87% seen once; the top ten hold 1% to 1.5%. Participants, roughly 18 to 100 years old, spanned some 23 US areas. The sample originates from a study of blood T cell repertoires in COVID-19. V was shortened by 0 bases and J by 8 bases, with 10 bases between the two germline ends. This CDR3 comprises 13 residues. From germline, CDR1 is LNHNV and CDR2 YYDKDF (reference sequence). Sequencing used PBMCs or T cells enriched from blood (not recorded which). V and J are TRBV15 and TRBJ1-1; TRBD1 might be the D (6 bases). The TCR sequence derives from a young man who had recovered from COVID-19. The CDR3, as DNA: TGTGCCACCAGCAGAGATAACAGGGACGAAGCTTTCTTT. It is translated as CATSRDNRDEAFF.